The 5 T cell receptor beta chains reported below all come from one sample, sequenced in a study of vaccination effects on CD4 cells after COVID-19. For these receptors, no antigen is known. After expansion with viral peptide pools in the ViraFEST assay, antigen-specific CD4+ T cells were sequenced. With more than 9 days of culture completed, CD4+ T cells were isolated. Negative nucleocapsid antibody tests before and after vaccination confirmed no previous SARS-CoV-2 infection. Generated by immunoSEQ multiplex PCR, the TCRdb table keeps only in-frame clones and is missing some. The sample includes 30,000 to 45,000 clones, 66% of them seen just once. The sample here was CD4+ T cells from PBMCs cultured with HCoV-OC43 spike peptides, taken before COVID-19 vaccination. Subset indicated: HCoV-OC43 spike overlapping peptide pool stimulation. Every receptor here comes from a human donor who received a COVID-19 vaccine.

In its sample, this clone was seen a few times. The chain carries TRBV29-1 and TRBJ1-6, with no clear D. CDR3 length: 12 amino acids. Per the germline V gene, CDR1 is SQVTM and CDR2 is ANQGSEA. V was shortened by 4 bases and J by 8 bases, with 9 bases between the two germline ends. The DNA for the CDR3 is TGCAGCGTTGTGATCGGTGATTCACCCCTCCACTTT. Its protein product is CSVVIGDSPLHF.

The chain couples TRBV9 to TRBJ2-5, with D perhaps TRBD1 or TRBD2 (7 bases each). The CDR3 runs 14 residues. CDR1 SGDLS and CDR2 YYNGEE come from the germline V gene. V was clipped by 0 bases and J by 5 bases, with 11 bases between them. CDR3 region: CASSVAGGGETQYF. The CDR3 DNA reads TGTGCCAGCAGCGTAGCAGGGGGAGGGGAGACCCAGTACTTC.

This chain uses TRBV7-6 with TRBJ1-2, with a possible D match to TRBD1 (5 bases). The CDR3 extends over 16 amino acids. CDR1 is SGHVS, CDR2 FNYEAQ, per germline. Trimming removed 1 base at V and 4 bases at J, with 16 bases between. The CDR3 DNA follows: TGTGCCAGCAGCTTAGGGGTGTGGGACCCAATCTATGGCTACACCTTC. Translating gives CASSLGVWDPIYGYTF.

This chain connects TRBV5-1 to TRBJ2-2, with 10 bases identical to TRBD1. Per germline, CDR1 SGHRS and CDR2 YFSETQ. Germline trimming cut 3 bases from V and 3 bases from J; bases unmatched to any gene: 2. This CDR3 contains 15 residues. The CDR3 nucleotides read TGCGCCAGCAGCTCCGGGACAGGGGACACCGGGGAGCTGTTTTTT. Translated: CASSSGTGDTGELFF.

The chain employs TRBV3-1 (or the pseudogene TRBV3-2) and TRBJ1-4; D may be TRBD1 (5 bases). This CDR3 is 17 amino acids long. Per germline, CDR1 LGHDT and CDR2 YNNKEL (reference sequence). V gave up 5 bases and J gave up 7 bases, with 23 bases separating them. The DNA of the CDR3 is TGTGCCAGCAGCTGGCAACCATCTGGGGCAAGGTCTGAAAAACTGTTTTTT. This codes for CASSWQPSGARSEKLFF.